What follows are 25 T cell receptor beta chains derived from one specimen sequenced in a study of T cell responses to AZD1222 COVID-19 vaccine. The data were produced by immunoSEQ multiplex PCR, yet TCRdb's version contains in-frame clones alone and is incomplete. The sample yields 150,000 to 200,000 clones, around 88% seen once. Sequences were derived from peripheral blood, sampled 28 days after the second AZD1222 dose. The receptors here all came from an adult who received the AZD1222 COVID-19 vaccine.

The CDR3: CAILDYGYTF. The CDR3 bases are TGTGCCATCCTTGACTATGGCTACACCTTC. This sequence joins TRBV7-9 and TRBJ1-2, with D uncertain. Germline loops: CDR1 SEHNR, CDR2 FQNEAQ (reference sequence). Trimming removed 10 bases at V and 3 bases at J, with 6 bases between. The CDR3 runs 10 residues.

This chain connects TRBV20-1 to TRBJ1-5, with TRBD1 as a possible D gene (5 bases). Germline loops: CDR1 DFQATT, CDR2 SNEGSKA (reference sequence). V dropped 3 bases and J dropped 4 bases, with 10 bases sitting between them. The CDR3 runs 13 residues. The CDR3 DNA reads as TGCAGTGCTAGTATCAGGGAGAATCAGCCCCAGCATTTT. This gives the protein CSASIRENQPQHF.

V gene TRBV3-1 (or the pseudogene TRBV3-2) combines with J gene TRBJ2-5; 12 positions match TRBD1. This CDR3 has 16 residues. Germline assignment: CDR1 LGHDT and CDR2 YNNKEL (reference sequence). Trimming cost V 0 bases and J 4 bases; bases outside gene matches: 3. This CDR3 is CASSQDWDRGRETQYF. CDR3 DNA: TGTGCCAGCAGCCAAGACTGGGACAGGGGGCGAGAGACCCAGTACTTC.

This clone was found a few times. The V and J genes are TRBV11-2 and TRBJ1-2, with a possible D match to TRBD1 (5 bases). This CDR3 contains 15 residues. The ends were cut back, 0 bases at V and 6 bases at J, with 14 bases in the middle. Germline V gene sequence: CDR1 SGHAT, CDR2 FQNNGV. CDR3 loop: CASSLDHRGWDGYTF. For the CDR3, the DNA is TGTGCCAGCAGCTTAGATCACCGGGGCTGGGATGGCTACACCTTC.

The chain couples TRBV5-1 to TRBJ1-1, with D possibly being TRBD1 (5 bases). The germline CDR1 and CDR2 sequences are SGHRS and YFSETQ. V was clipped by 3 bases and J by 1 base, with 10 bases between them. CDR3 size: 14 residues. The CDR3 here is CASSSYQGNTEAFF. CDR3 bases: TGCGCCAGCAGCTCCTACCAGGGGAACACTGAAGCTTTCTTT.

This clone was detected once. This sequence joins TRBV7-9 and TRBJ2-7; TRBD1 is a possible D gene (5 bases). Germline V gives CDR1 SEHNR, CDR2 FQNEAQ (reference sequence). Trimming removed 2 bases from V and 0 bases from J, with 14 bases in between. The length of the CDR3 is 16 residues. CDR3 bases: TGTGCCAGCAGCTTAAGGGATGAAGGGGACTCCTACGAGCAGTACTTC. Translated, it gives CASSLRDEGDSYEQYF. The entire variable domain, with the rest obtained from reference TRBV7-9 and TRBJ2-7, is as follows: DTGVSQNPRHKITKRGQNVTFRCDPISEHNRLYWYRQTLGQGPEFLTYFQNEAQLEKSRLLSDRFSAERPKGSFSTLEIQRTEQGDSAMYLCASSLRDEGDSYEQYFGPGTRLTVT.

The chain joins TRBV27 to TRBJ2-1, with a tentative D call TRBD2 (6 bases). The CDR3 extends over 15 amino acids. Trimming shortened V by 3 bases and J by 5 bases, and 14 bases separated the two germline ends. Germline CDR1 MNHEY, CDR2 SMNVEV (reference sequence). CDR3 in DNA: TGTGCCAGCAGTTTGTTGGCTAGCGCTCACAATGAGCAGTTCTTC. It yields the protein CASSLLASAHNEQFF.

The chain has TRBV11-2 and TRBJ1-1; no clear D gene. This CDR3 comprises 12 residues. Looked up from germline, CDR1 is SGHAT and CDR2 is FQNNGV. With 3 bases removed from V and 1 base from J, the gap between germline ends came to 3 bases. The CDR3 sequence: CASSFQNTEAFF. In DNA, the CDR3 is TGTGCCAGCAGCTTTCAGAACACTGAAGCTTTCTTT.

The J gene is TRBJ2-7, the V gene TRBV6-1; 7 bases agree with TRBD2. Trimming cost V 2 bases and J 0 bases; bases outside gene matches: 1. The germline V gene encodes CDR1 MNHNS and CDR2 SASEGT. This CDR3 region has 14 residues. CDR3 DNA: TGTGCCAGCAGTGAACGGGGGGTCTCCTACGAGCAGTACTTC. This translates into CASSERGVSYEQYF.

The chain couples TRBV6-8 to TRBJ1-5, with D unresolved. The V gene lost 6 bases and the J gene lost 3 bases, with 6 bases spanning the gap. This CDR3 has 12 residues. The germline V gene has CDR1 MNHGY and CDR2 SAAAGT. The CDR3 DNA follows: TGTGCCAGCAGAAGGATCAATCAGCCCCAGCATTTT. It yields the protein CASRRINQPQHF.

This chain links TRBV29-1 with TRBJ1-1, with TRBD1 as a possible D gene (6 bases). The CDR3 runs 13 residues. Trimming shortened V by 4 bases and J by 4 bases, and 13 bases separated the two germline ends. CDR1 and CDR2 from the germline V gene are SQVTM and ANQGSEA. This CDR3 reads CSVAFTGITEAFF. In DNA form, the CDR3 reads TGCAGCGTTGCCTTTACAGGGATCACTGAAGCTTTCTTT. The full variable domain, rest sourced from reference TRBV29-1 and TRBJ1-1, is SAVISQKPSRDICQRGTSLTIQCQVDSQVTMMFWYRQQPGQSLTLIATANQGSEATYESGFVIDKFPISRPNLTFSTLTVSNMSPEDSSIYLCSVAFTGITEAFFGQGTRLTVV.

The chain joins TRBV12-3 or TRBV12-4 to TRBJ1-2, with a tentative D call TRBD1 (6 bases). The ends were cut back, 6 bases at V and 2 bases at J, with 10 bases in the middle. There are 13 residues in the CDR3. The CDR3 is CASRLTGNYGYTF. Written as DNA, the CDR3 is TGTGCCAGCAGGCTGACAGGAAACTATGGCTACACCTTC.

The chain carries TRBV28 and TRBJ2-1, with D perhaps matching TRBD2 (6 bases). Per germline, CDR1 MDHEN and CDR2 SYDVKM. The V and J ends lost 6 bases and 9 bases respectively, with 18 bases between them. This CDR3 spans 14 amino acids. CDR3 coding DNA: TGTGCCAGCAGCAAAGGATCGCGGAGGGGTGAGCAGTTCTTC. This translates into CASSKGSRRGEQFF.

CDR3 protein: CASSGPGRSEKLFF. Here the CDR3 DNA reads TGTGCCAGCAGTGGACCGGGGCGCTCAGAAAAACTGTTTTTT. The rearrangement links TRBV6-4 to TRBJ1-4; possibly TRBD1 for D (5 bases). Germline V CDR1 and CDR2: MRHNA, SNTAGT. Trimming removed 4 bases from V and 8 bases from J, with 14 bases in between. This CDR3 spans 14 amino acids.

The chain combines TRBV5-4 with TRBJ1-2, with 8 bases that match TRBD1. The germline gives CDR1 SGHNT, CDR2 YYREEE (reference sequence). The length of the CDR3 is 13 residues. V shed 4 bases and J 7 bases; nucleotides not matched to a gene: 6. CDR3 DNA: TGTGCCAGCAGCCCCGACAGGGGTGGTGGCTACACCTTC. Translation gives CASSPDRGGGYTF.

This chain joins TRBV19 and TRBJ2-3; D ambiguous. The CDR3 consists of 11 residues. Trimming took off 8 bases at V and 3 bases at J, with 6 bases between the two ends. From germline, CDR1 is LNHDA and CDR2 SQIVND (reference sequence). The CDR3 protein is CASASTDTQYF. CDR3 nucleotide sequence: TGTGCCAGTGCATCGACAGATACGCAGTATTTT.

The V gene is TRBV3-1 (or the pseudogene TRBV3-2), the J gene TRBJ1-3; D is undetermined. V was clipped by 0 bases and J by 0 bases, with 15 bases between them. This CDR3 contains 18 residues. CDR1 is LGHDT and CDR2 is YNNKEL in the germline V gene (reference sequence). CDR3 protein: CASSQDRKDSYSGNTIYF. DNA for the CDR3: TGTGCCAGCAGCCAAGATAGGAAGGATTCCTACTCTGGAAACACCATATATTTT.

J is TRBJ2-1 and V is TRBV5-1; TRBD1 matches 7 bases. J lost 2 bases, V lost 0 bases, and 2 bases had no gene match. The CDR3 has 15 amino acids. Germline values: CDR1 SGHRS, CDR2 YFSETQ. The CDR3, as DNA: TGCGCCAGCAGCTTGGCCCAGGGGGCCTACAATGAGCAGTTCTTC. Translated: CASSLAQGAYNEQFF. Complete variable domain (other parts from reference TRBV5-1 and TRBJ2-1): KAGVTQTPRYLIKTRGQQVTLSCSPISGHRSVSWYQQTPGQGLQFLFEYFSETQRNKGNFPGRFSGRQFSNSRSEMNVSTLELGDSALYLCASSLAQGAYNEQFFGPGTRLTVL.

The rearrangement links TRBV20-1 to TRBJ1-2; unclear D gene. The CDR3 extends over 10 amino acids. Looked up from germline, CDR1 is DFQATT and CDR2 is SNEGSKA (reference sequence). V was trimmed by 8 bases and J by 8 bases, leaving 12 bases between them. CDR3 amino acids: CSSTELGYTF. The CDR3 region has the DNA TGCAGTTCGACGGAGTTAGGCTACACCTTC.

The chain links TRBV9 to TRBJ2-3; D call uncertain. The V gene lost 0 bases and the J gene lost 0 bases, with 8 bases spanning the gap. The CDR3 extends over 15 amino acids. CDR1 is SGDLS and CDR2 is YYNGEE in the germline V gene. CDR3 nucleotide sequence: TGTGCCAGCAGCGTAGGGGTTTTGAGCACAGATACGCAGTATTTT. Translating gives CASSVGVLSTDTQYF.

This chain joins TRBV7-3 and TRBJ2-1; no firm D call. V lost 1 base, J lost 7 bases, and 5 bases lay in between. The CDR3 spans 12 residues. Germline V lookup: CDR1 SGHTA, CDR2 FQGTGA. The CDR3 region is CASSLSGNEQFF. The DNA for the CDR3 is TGTGCCAGCAGCTTAAGTGGAAATGAGCAGTTCTTC.

This clone was recorded a few times. The chain links TRBV19 to TRBJ2-7; no reliable D call. CDR1 is LNHDA and CDR2 is SQIVND in the germline V gene (reference sequence). The CDR3 is 15 residues long. The V and J ends lost 6 bases and 2 bases respectively, with 17 bases between them. DNA for the CDR3: TGTGCCAGTAGCTCTCAGGTTGGGTTTACCTACGAGCAGTACTTC. Its translation: CASSSQVGFTYEQYF.

The chain employs TRBV19 and TRBJ1-5; a possible D gene is TRBD1 (6 bases). Trimming removed 5 bases at V and 4 bases at J, with 15 bases between. The CDR3 extends over 15 amino acids. CDR1 and CDR2 (germline): LNHDA, SQIVND (reference sequence). The CDR3 DNA reads TGTGCCAGTAGTGCCGGACAGTGGCAGAATCAGCCCCAGCATTTT. Amino acids: CASSAGQWQNQPQHF.

The chain joins TRBV9 to TRBJ2-5, with 7 bases identical to TRBD2. CDR3 length: 16 residues. V dropped 4 bases and J dropped 5; count of bases not matched to a gene: 14. Germline values: CDR1 SGDLS, CDR2 YYNGEE. In DNA, the CDR3 is TGTGCCAGCAGCCCAGAGGGACTACAGAGGGTGGAGACCCAGTACTTC. The encoded protein is CASSPEGLQRVETQYF.

The J gene is TRBJ1-1, the V gene TRBV6-5, with 11 bases aligning to TRBD1. The germline V gene has CDR1 MNHEY and CDR2 SVGAGI. This CDR3 is 15 amino acids long. Germline trimming cut 0 bases from V and 5 bases from J; bases unmatched to any gene: 2. In DNA, the CDR3 is TGTGCCAGCAGTTACTCGGGACAGGGGGGAACTGAAGCTTTCTTT. This translates into CASSYSGQGGTEAFF.